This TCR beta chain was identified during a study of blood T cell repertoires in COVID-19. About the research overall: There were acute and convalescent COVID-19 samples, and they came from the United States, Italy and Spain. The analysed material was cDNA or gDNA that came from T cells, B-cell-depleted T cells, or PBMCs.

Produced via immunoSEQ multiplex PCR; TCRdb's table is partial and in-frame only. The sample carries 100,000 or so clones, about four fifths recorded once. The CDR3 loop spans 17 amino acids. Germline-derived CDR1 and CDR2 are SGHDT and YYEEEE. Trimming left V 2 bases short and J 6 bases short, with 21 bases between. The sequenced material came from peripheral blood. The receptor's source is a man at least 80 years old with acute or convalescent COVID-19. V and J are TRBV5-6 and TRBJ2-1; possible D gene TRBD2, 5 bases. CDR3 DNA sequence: TGTGCCAGCAGCTTATTGAGCGGCGAACCGATCTTCAATGAGCAGTTCTTC. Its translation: CASSLLSGEPIFNEQFF.